One TCR beta chain is described in this entry. The data are from a study of chronic HIV infection and antiretroviral therapy. In TCRdb, the 5' RACE reads were re-called with MiXCR into one record per CDR3 protein. The sample carries approximately 40,000 distinct CDR3 sequences, 8.2% recorded once. This sequence originates from an adult who had HIV and had not received antiretroviral therapy, or was an uninfected healthy control (not recorded which). The specimen was peripheral blood.

CDR3 sequence reads: CASSQGRDHSYEQYF. DNA of the CDR3: TGCGCCAGCAGCCAAGGCAGGGACCACTCCTACGAGCAGTACTTC. The genes are TRBV4-3 and TRBJ2-7; either TRBD1 or TRBD2 may fit D (5 bases each). V dropped 1 base and J dropped 0 bases, with 10 bases sitting between them. The germline CDR1 and CDR2 sequences are LGHNA and YSLEER. The CDR3 is made up of 15 amino acids.